The source of this T cell receptor beta chain is a study of STAT5B mutations in CD4+ large granular lymphocyte leukemia. The overall study: Among healthy donors, a particular HLA allele went with more CDR3 'QG' motifs.

Worth noting for this clone: The target antigen is unknown.

Study observations and caveats: Compared with healthy controls (2/35), patient top clones favored TRBV06 (8/27). No patients shared main leukemic clonotypes, though about 24% appeared at low frequency elsewhere.

CDR3 length: 15 residues. The germline CDR1 and CDR2 sequences are SGHDT and YYEEEE. Trimming at V came to 4 bases and at J to 3 bases, leaving 9 bases not matched to a gene. The survey-level immunoSEQ assay was used. TCRdb keeps only in-frame clones here, not all; method: immunoSEQ multiplex PCR. Here the sample spans approximately 33,000 clones, over 65% being singletons. Sequences were obtained from CD4+ T cells from blood buffy coats. The clonotype was recovered from a human donor in good health. The chain is built from TRBV5-6 and TRBJ2-7, with 8 bases fitting TRBD2. CDR3: CASSASGGRVYEQYF. CDR3 nucleotide sequence: TGTGCCAGCAGCGCGAGCGGGGGCAGGGTCTACGAGCAGTACTTC. The variable domain in full, completed from reference TRBV5-6 and TRBJ2-7, reads DAGVTQSPTHLIKTRGQQVTLRCSPKSGHDTVSWYQQALGQGPQFIFQYYEEEERQRGNFPDRFSGHQFPNYSSELNVNALLLGDSALYLCASSASGGRVYEQYFGPGTRLTVT.